One sample yielded the 6 T cell receptor beta chains listed below, sequenced in a study of T cells after yellow fever vaccination. Using its own MiXCR run on the 5' RACE reads, TCRdb lists one record per CDR3 protein. The data show roughly 400,000 distinct CDR3 sequences, approximately 18% seen once. The sequenced sample was PBMCs, obtained before the yellow fever booster vaccination. The source of these receptors is a man in his late teens or twenties who received the YFV17D yellow fever vaccine.

This rearrangement joins TRBV5-1 to TRBJ2-3; 9 nucleotides agree with TRBD1. Germline V CDR1 and CDR2: SGHRS, YFSETQ. The CDR3 is made up of 16 amino acids. V shed 4 bases, J shed 4 bases, and the junction held 10 bases outside the gene matches. CDR3 coding DNA: TGCGCCAGCAGCCAGAGGGGGGGACAGGGAGCAGATACGCAGTATTTT. As protein: CASSQRGGQGADTQYF.

This clonotype turned up a few times. The V call is TRBV11-2, the J call TRBJ2-1, with D possibly TRBD1 on 6 matching bases. The CDR3 length is 17 residues. Per the germline V gene, CDR1 is SGHAT and CDR2 is FQNNGV. The V end lost 4 bases, the J end lost 9 bases, and 25 bases lay between the germline ends. The CDR3 is CASSSGTLAIGDGEQFF. The CDR3 DNA reads as TGTGCCAGCAGCTCTGGGACATTGGCCATCGGCGACGGTGAGCAGTTCTTC.

There are many counts of this clonotype. This chain uses TRBV12-3 or TRBV12-4 with TRBJ2-3, with D maybe TRBD1 (5 bases). The CDR3 has 13 amino acids. V was cut by 2 bases and J by 8 bases, with 11 bases left in between. The CDR3 DNA sequence: TGTGCCAGCAGTTTATCGTCTGGGGCTACGCAGTATTTT. Translating gives CASSLSSGATQYF.

J is TRBJ2-7 and V is TRBV10-3; 9 nucleotides match TRBD2. V shed 0 bases and J 4 bases; nucleotides not matched to a gene: 4. The CDR3 sequence is 15 residues long. Germline-derived CDR1 and CDR2 are ENHRY and SYGVKD. In DNA, the CDR3 is TGTGCCATCAGTGAGTCACTAGCGGGCGCGTACGAGCAGTACTTC. This codes for CAISESLAGAYEQYF.

The chain links TRBV4-1 to TRBJ2-5; 10 nucleotides agree with TRBD2. The CDR3 consists of 16 residues. The germline V gene has CDR1 MGHRA and CDR2 YSYEKL. Losses at the gene ends were 2 bases for V and 2 bases for J; bases not matched to a gene: 5. The CDR3 sequence is CASSQPGTSEQETQYF. CDR3 bases: TGCGCCAGCAGCCAACCCGGGACTAGCGAACAAGAGACCCAGTACTTC.

This clonotype occurred a few times. The chain is built from TRBV4-3 and TRBJ2-3; D tentatively fits TRBD1 or TRBD2 (7 bases each). CDR3 length equals 16 residues. With 3 bases removed from V and 0 bases from J, the gap between germline ends came to 13 bases. Germline lookup yields CDR1 LGHNA and CDR2 YSLEER. The CDR3: CASSHSRGGSTDTQYF. The CDR3 nucleotides are TGCGCCAGCAGCCACTCCAGGGGGGGGAGCACAGATACGCAGTATTTT.